The clone carrying this TCR beta chain was detected only once. Antigen specificity is unknown. This entry comes from a study of graft-versus-host responses after intestinal transplantation. Study-level information: Recipients received multivisceral, liver-intestinal, or isolated intestinal transplants. Anti-thymocyte globulin was used for induction in all recipients, who then took tacrolimus and steroids for roughly three years.

Assay used: immunoSEQ multiplex PCR; TCRdb lists only in-frame clones, some missing. Here the sample spans approximately 94,000 clones, roughly nine tenths being singletons. Per germline, CDR1 WNHNN and CDR2 SYGVQD (reference sequence). The germline V and J ends were trimmed by 0 bases and 3 bases, with 3 bases remaining between them. The CDR3 extends over 12 amino acids. The source material was unstimulated CD4+ T cells sorted from spleen or lymph node cells, sampled before transplant. The sequence was collected from a human donor who was the organ donor for an intestinal transplant. This chain uses TRBV10-1 with TRBJ2-7; D unclear. CDR3 bases: TGCGCCAGCAGTGAGTCCTTCTACGAGCAGTACTTC. Translating it yields CASSESFYEQYF.